The 7 T cell receptor beta chains below all came from one sample that was sequenced in a study of breast tumors, draining lymph nodes, adjacent tissues. TCRdb used MiXCR to reprocess the multiplex PCR reads, holding one entry per CDR3 protein. Among 80,000 to 130,000 distinct CDR3 sequences listed, around 20% were seen once. The lymph nodes were axillary draining lymph nodes from breast cancer patients. The sequenced sample was axillary lymph node tissue. Every receptor here comes from a female donor with breast cancer. Some clones in this sample may be carry-over from other donors' samples.

This chain connects TRBV20-1 to TRBJ1-6; TRBD1 aligns across 9 bases. Germline V gives CDR1 DFQATT, CDR2 SNEGSKA (reference sequence). This CDR3 region has 13 residues. The junction had 11 bases not matched to a gene; V was cut back by 5 bases and J by 15 bases. CDR3 DNA sequence: TGCAGTGCTGGGGGACAGGGAAAAGAGGACCTCCACTTT. Protein sequence: CSAGGQGKEDLHF.

There are many counts of this clonotype. This sequence joins TRBV20-1 and TRBJ2-5; D may match TRBD1 or TRBD2 (6 bases each). The CDR3 consists of 13 residues. CDR1 is DFQATT, CDR2 SNEGSKA, per germline (reference sequence). V was clipped by 3 bases and J by 5 bases, with 13 bases between them. The CDR3 loop is CSASTGAGETQYF. CDR3 DNA sequence: TGCAGTGCTAGTACGGGGGCGGGGGAGACCCAGTACTTC.

The chain is built from TRBV19 and TRBJ2-1; D unclear. CDR1 and CDR2 (germline): LNHDA, SQIVND (reference sequence). The CDR3 totals 18 residues. The V gene lost 2 bases and the J gene lost 0 bases, with 17 bases spanning the gap. DNA of the CDR3: TGTGCCAGTAGTATAACAAGGATTACTTTTCGCTCCTACAATGAGCAGTTCTTC. Protein sequence: CASSITRITFRSYNEQFF.

This clonotype was seen only a few times. The chain couples TRBV5-4 to TRBJ1-5, with a possible D match to TRBD1 (6 bases). The V gene lost 0 bases and the J gene lost 9 bases, with 16 bases spanning the gap. The CDR3 sequence is 15 residues long. Germline V CDR1 and CDR2: SGHNT, YYREEE (reference sequence). The CDR3 protein is CASSLGGQTTAPQHF. CDR3 DNA sequence: TGTGCCAGCAGCTTGGGCGGACAGACGACCGCGCCCCAGCATTTT.

This clonotype was recorded many times. As DNA, the CDR3 is TGTGCCAGCCGCAGGGGGCGGGCCTATGGCTACACCTTC. The encoded protein is CASRRGRAYGYTF. J is TRBJ1-2 and V is TRBV27; 8 bases are shared with TRBD1. The CDR3 covers 13 residues. The germline V gene has CDR1 MNHEY and CDR2 SMNVEV (reference sequence). V dropped 8 bases and J dropped 4; count of bases not matched to a gene: 6.

This clonotype was observed many times. V usage is TRBV9 and J usage is TRBJ2-3; possibly TRBD2 for D (6 bases). Between the trimmed V and J ends, which lost 0 bases and 10 bases, there was a span of 12 bases. Germline-derived CDR1 and CDR2 are SGDLS and YYNGEE. This CDR3 is 13 amino acids long. The CDR3, as DNA: TGTGCCAGCAGCGTAGATTGGCTAGCGTCGCAGTATTTT. Its translation is CASSVDWLASQYF. Complete variable domain (other parts from reference TRBV9 and TRBJ2-3): DSGVTQTPKHLITATGQRVTLRCSPRSGDLSVYWYQQSLDQGLQFLIQYYNGEERAKGNILERFSAQQFPDLHSELNLSSLELGDSALYFCASSVDWLASQYFGPGTRLTVL.

This clonotype appeared many times. This chain joins TRBV6-1 and TRBJ1-2, with 7 bases fitting TRBD1. The V segment lost 2 bases and the J segment 7 bases; nucleotides outside the gene matches: 4. CDR1 MNHNS and CDR2 SASEGT come from the germline V gene. This CDR3 is built from 13 residues. The DNA for the CDR3 is TGTGCCAGCAGTGAAACTCGGGACAGTGGCTACACCTTC. Translation: CASSETRDSGYTF.